One sample yielded the 17 T cell receptor beta chains listed below, sequenced in a study of identical twins. TCRdb re-derived calls from the 5' RACE reads in MiXCR, one entry per CDR3 protein. The data contain about 340,000 distinct CDR3 sequences, 10% to 15% of them singletons. This same sample was also taken into another study, of yellow fever vaccine responses in identical twins.

The sequencing sample was made of CD8+ T cells sorted from blood. All receptors derive from a young woman in good health.

J is TRBJ2-7 and V is TRBV6-2 or TRBV6-3, with a tentative D call TRBD1 (6 bases). The CDR3 contains 13 residues. The V gene's germline CDR1 is MNHEY and CDR2 SVGEGT. Trimming took off 4 bases at V and 7 bases at J, with 14 bases between the two ends. CDR3 sequence: CASSFAGAREQYV. The CDR3 coding sequence is TGTGCCAGCAGTTTCGCAGGGGCACGGGAGCAGTACGTC.

The rearrangement joins TRBV3-1 to TRBJ2-7; 9 bases are a match to TRBD1. Per the germline V gene, CDR1 is LGHDT and CDR2 is YNNKEL (reference sequence). The junction had 9 bases not matched to a gene; V was cut back by 3 bases and J by 3 bases. The CDR3 loop spans 16 amino acids. CDR3 in amino acids: CASSQPGQGTYYEQYF. The CDR3 DNA is TGTGCCAGCAGCCAGCCCGGACAGGGGACTTACTACGAGCAGTACTTC.

The chain uses TRBV9 and TRBJ2-1; D tentatively reads TRBD1 or TRBD2 (6 bases each). The V gene's germline CDR1 is SGDLS and CDR2 YYNGEE. The CDR3 is made up of 16 amino acids. The V end lost 4 bases, the J end lost 1 base, and 15 bases lay between the germline ends. The CDR3 nucleotides read TGTGCCAGCAGCCCCCGCGGGACACCATCCTACAATGAGCAGTTCTTC. It yields the protein CASSPRGTPSYNEQFF.

At least ten counts were recorded for this clonotype. The CDR3 reads CASSQEGRGRTEAFF. The CDR3 DNA reads TGCGCCAGCAGCCAAGAGGGGAGGGGTCGCACTGAAGCTTTCTTT. V and J are TRBV4-1 and TRBJ1-1, with D tentatively TRBD1 (5 bases). The CDR3 is made up of 15 amino acids. From germline, CDR1 is MGHRA and CDR2 YSYEKL. Trimming removed 0 bases at V and 4 bases at J, with 12 bases between.

This clonotype was counted between two and nine times. The chain links TRBV7-9 to TRBJ2-2; tentatively, D is TRBD2 (5 bases). Germline-derived CDR1 and CDR2 are SEHNR and FQNEAQ (reference sequence). The CDR3 loop spans 17 amino acids. Trimming removed 5 bases at V and 3 bases at J, with 19 bases between. CDR3 nucleotide sequence: TGTGCCAGCAGCGGTATTGTACGGACTGACTACACCGGGGAGCTGTTTTTT. It codes for CASSGIVRTDYTGELFF.

The chain is built from TRBV3-1 and TRBJ2-2, with D unclear. Germline V CDR1 and CDR2: LGHDT, YNNKEL (reference sequence). Trimming removed 4 bases from V and 0 bases from J, with 9 bases in between. The CDR3 covers 15 residues. CDR3 protein: CASSPGPANTGELFF. The CDR3 nucleotides are TGTGCCAGCAGCCCCGGACCCGCGAACACCGGGGAGCTGTTTTTT. The full variable domain, its missing parts supplied by reference TRBV3-1 and TRBJ2-2, is DTAVSQTPKYLVTQMGNDKSIKCEQNLGHDTMYWYKQDSKKFLKIMFSYNNKELIINETVPNRFSPKSPDKAHLNLHINSLELGDSAVYFCASSPGPANTGELFFGEGSRLTVL.

The rearrangement uses TRBV6-5 and TRBJ2-1, with no clear D. V lost 0 bases and J lost 0, with 9 bases in between. The CDR3 length is 16 residues. Per germline, CDR1 MNHEY and CDR2 SVGAGI. The CDR3 spells CASSYSGRSSYNEQFF. The CDR3 region has the DNA TGTGCCAGCAGTTACTCCGGCAGGTCCTCCTACAATGAGCAGTTCTTC.

This clonotype was counted between two and nine times. The chain carries TRBV12-3 or TRBV12-4 and TRBJ2-4, with 7 bases aligning to TRBD1. V dropped 5 bases and J dropped 2; count of bases not matched to a gene: 9. This CDR3 spans 16 amino acids. CDR3 amino acids: CASSPGTDQSKNIQYF. The DNA of the CDR3 is TGTGCCAGCAGTCCCGGGACAGATCAATCCAAAAACATTCAGTACTTC.

J is TRBJ2-1 and V is TRBV5-1, with D perhaps assigned TRBD1 or TRBD2 (5 bases each). This CDR3 region has 16 residues. Germline V gene data show CDR1 as SGHRS and CDR2 as YFSETQ. V was clipped by 1 base and J by 7 bases, with 18 bases between them. The CDR3 protein is CASSLTFLGPGNEQFF. For the CDR3, the DNA is TGCGCCAGCAGCTTGACATTTCTGGGGCCGGGGAATGAGCAGTTCTTC.

This clonotype was detected a few times. The chain links TRBV5-1 to TRBJ2-1; a possible D gene is TRBD2 (5 bases). Germline V CDR1 and CDR2: SGHRS, YFSETQ. This CDR3 has 15 residues. V was shortened by 7 bases and J by 3 bases, with 17 bases between the two germline ends. CDR3 sequence: CASREGREGYNEQFF. DNA for the CDR3: TGCGCCAGCCGCGAGGGTAGGGAAGGCTACAATGAGCAGTTCTTC.

This clonotype was counted ten times or more. The rearrangement uses TRBV5-1 and TRBJ2-7, with D possibly called TRBD1 or TRBD2 (5 bases each). The CDR3 extends over 14 amino acids. The germline V gene has CDR1 SGHRS and CDR2 YFSETQ. Trimming pared 4 bases from V and 0 bases from J, leaving 11 bases between. The CDR3 protein is CASSLGTDSYEQYV. The DNA for the CDR3 is TGCGCCAGCAGCCTAGGGACCGACTCCTACGAGCAGTACGTC.

This rearrangement joins TRBV27 to TRBJ1-5; 7 bases agree with TRBD1. V trimming: 3 bases; J trimming: 2 bases; junction bases outside the gene matches: 13. Germline V gives CDR1 MNHEY, CDR2 SMNVEV (reference sequence). The length of the CDR3 is 18 residues. This CDR3 reads CASSLSGTAARGNQPQHF. CDR3 sequence (DNA): TGTGCCAGCAGTTTGTCCGGGACAGCGGCCAGGGGCAATCAGCCCCAGCATTTT.

The chain is built from TRBV7-9 and TRBJ2-5, with D perhaps matching TRBD1 (5 bases). Germline values: CDR1 SEHNR, CDR2 FQNEAQ (reference sequence). Trimming took off 4 bases at V and 2 bases at J, with 14 bases between the two ends. The CDR3 contains 15 residues. CDR3 DNA: TGTGCCAGCAGCTCCCCTGACAGAGAACAAGAGACCCAGTACTTC. It is translated as CASSSPDREQETQYF.

About this clonotype itself: Just one base apart from a much larger clone, this may be a read error. The chain joins TRBV7-8 to TRBJ2-7; 14 bases align to TRBD2. V dropped 1 base and J dropped 5; count of bases not matched to a gene: 10. The length of the CDR3 is 18 residues. Germline values: CDR1 SGHVS, CDR2 FQNEAQ. The CDR3 spells CASSLGPGLAGVGDEQYF. The CDR3, as DNA: TGTGCCAGCAGCTTAGGCCCGGGACTAGCGGGAGTGGGGGACGAGCAGTACTTC.

The table lists this clonotype with many counts. In DNA, the CDR3 is TGTGCCACCAGCGACACATTACTGGGGGAGCAGTACGTC. Amino acids: CATSDTLLGEQYV. V usage is TRBV15 and J usage is TRBJ2-7; D remains unclear. Per the germline V gene, CDR1 is LNHNV and CDR2 is YYDKDF (reference sequence). The CDR3 totals 13 residues. V was cut by 5 bases and J by 7 bases, with 15 bases left in between.

Only a few counts were recorded for this clonotype. J is TRBJ1-4 and V is TRBV12-3 or TRBV12-4; no definite D call. V lost 6 bases to trimming and J lost 12 bases, with 14 bases between them. The CDR3 sequence is 12 residues long. The CDR3 DNA reads TGTGCCAGCAGCCAGGACGGGTGGGAACTGTTTTTT. Translated, it gives CASSQDGWELFF.

This clonotype was counted ten times or more. This CDR3 reads CASSQSVYPASGNNEQFF. The CDR3 bases are TGTGCCAGCAGCCAAAGTGTTTACCCGGCTAGCGGGAACAATGAGCAGTTCTTC. The chain has TRBV7-7 and TRBJ2-1; TRBD2 agrees at 9 bases. V was pared by 5 bases and J by 5 bases, with 16 bases of the junction left unmatched. Germline-derived CDR1 and CDR2 are SSHAT and FNYEAQ (reference sequence). The length of the CDR3 is 18 residues.